This T cell receptor beta chain was obtained from a study of cytomegalovirus exposure and HLA in healthy donors. Assay used: immunoSEQ multiplex PCR; TCRdb lists only in-frame clones, some missing. The repertoire has some 100,000 clones, about 85% of them found once; the top ten carry roughly 4.4%. Comment on this clone: What it recognizes is unknown.

Findings and caveats of the study: Three CMV-associated chains proved CMV antigen-specific in vitro.

This CDR3 spans 16 amino acids. Germline-derived CDR1 and CDR2 are SGHDT and YYEEEE. V shed 4 bases and J shed 0 bases, with 14 bases lying between them. The V call is TRBV5-6, the J call TRBJ2-1; unclear D gene. The sequenced material came from PBMCs. The TCR originated in a man in his late teens or twenties in good health and CMV-seropositive. The CDR3: CASSPRWRSSYNEQFF. DNA for the CDR3: TGTGCCAGCAGCCCCCGCTGGAGAAGCTCCTACAATGAGCAGTTCTTC.